These 9 T cell receptor beta chains originate from one sample sequenced in a study of CD8 T cells in ankylosing spondylitis (TCRdb year 2017). No antigens are known for them. Library method: 5' RACE. The instrument given in TCRdb is Illumina HiSeq 2500. The public reads were reanalyzed by TCRdb: fastp trimming at Q25, MiXCR alignment, in-frame beta chains only. Each CDR3 protein gets just one entry, which takes the most common genes and DNA from the rows behind it. The sample table contains about 540,000 distinct CDR3 sequences; only one count was recorded for more than 9.5% of them. In total, the top ten clones hold about 6.5% of the sample. The full study reports these points: A TCR beta motif of roughly 8 highly homologous amino acid variants appeared characteristic of blood from ankylosing spondylitis patients.

Material for sequencing was blood, either unsorted or a sorted T cell fraction (not recorded which). All receptors derive from a male donor with ankylosing spondylitis.

This clonotype was detected only a few times. The CDR3 sequence is CASAGTGGSEKLFF. The CDR3 DNA reads TGCGCCAGCGCAGGGACAGGGGGCAGTGAAAAACTGTTTTTT. The chain couples TRBV5-1 to TRBJ1-4, with TRBD1 matching over 12 bases. V was clipped by 7 bases and J by 7 bases; unmatched bases: 5. Looked up from germline, CDR1 is SGHRS and CDR2 is YFSETQ. The CDR3 totals 14 residues.

As to this clonotype: Germline and junction disagree at one end, which may indicate a read error. CDR3 loop: CASSPDRGQPANKKLFF. CDR3 DNA: TGCGCCAGCAGTCCGGACAGGGGGCAGCCAGCTAATAAAAAACTGTTTTTT. The V call is TRBV4-1, the J call TRBJ1-4, with 11 bases fitting TRBD1. The CDR3 runs 17 residues. Germline CDR1 and CDR2: MGHRA and YSYEKL.

This clonotype has only a few counts. V is TRBV20-1 and J is TRBJ1-1; the D is unclear. Trimming cost V 1 base and J 4 bases, with 13 bases left between them. The CDR3 is 14 amino acids. The germline V gene encodes CDR1 DFQATT and CDR2 SNEGSKA (reference sequence). The CDR3 DNA sequence: TGCAGTGCTAGAGCCAGCGGGGAGGGCACTGAAGCTTTCTTT. This gives the protein CSARASGEGTEAFF.

This clonotype occurred a few times. The chain joins TRBV12-3 or TRBV12-4 to TRBJ1-3, with D unclear. The CDR3 is 13 residues long. V was trimmed by 5 bases and J by 1 base, leaving 6 bases between them. The CDR3 coding sequence is TGTGCCAGCAGTCCGCAGTCTGGAAACACCATATATTTT. Translation: CASSPQSGNTIYF.

This chain uses TRBV20-1 with TRBJ1-2; TRBD1 matches at 11 bases. CDR1 DFQATT and CDR2 SNEGSKA come from the germline V gene (reference sequence). This CDR3 spans 19 amino acids. V gave up 5 bases and J gave up 0 bases; unmatched junction bases: 17. The DNA for the CDR3 is TGCAGTGCTGGGGGACAGGGGGTTAACAGCGGTAGAGCTAACTATGGCTACACCTTC. Its translation is CSAGGQGVNSGRANYGYTF.

This clonotype was seen a handful of times. CDR3 bases: TGTGCCAGCAGATTACAGGGGGACAATGAGCAGTTCTTC. Translating gives CASRLQGDNEQFF. J is TRBJ2-1 and V is TRBV7-2, with 8 bases matching TRBD1. This CDR3 region has 13 residues. Trimming cost V 6 bases and J 5 bases; bases outside gene matches: 3. Germline V gives CDR1 SGHTA, CDR2 FQGNSA. The full variable domain, in which reference TRBV7-2 and TRBJ2-1 provide the parts outside the CDR3, is GAGVSQSPSNKVTEKGKDVELRCDPISGHTALYWYRQSLGQGLEFLIYFQGNSAPDKSGLPSDRFSAERTGGSVSTLTIQRTQQEDSAVYLCASRLQGDNEQFFGPGTRLTVL.

This clonotype turned up a few times. V usage is TRBV5-1 and J usage is TRBJ2-5, with 14 bases matching TRBD2. The V and J ends lost 2 bases and 5 bases, in that order; junction bases with no gene match: 8. This CDR3 comprises 17 residues. The germline CDR1 and CDR2 sequences are SGHRS and YFSETQ. The CDR3 loop is CASSFGGLAGAGETQYF. The CDR3 coding sequence is TGCGCCAGCAGCTTTGGGGGACTAGCGGGAGCTGGTGAGACCCAGTACTTC.

This clonotype was observed a few times. The chain uses TRBV5-1 and TRBJ1-1; D is ambiguous. Per the germline V gene, CDR1 is SGHRS and CDR2 is YFSETQ. CDR3 length equals 15 residues. V lost 0 bases and J 1 base, leaving 10 bases between the germline ends. CDR3 residues: CASSLAGIENTEAFF. The CDR3 DNA is TGCGCCAGCAGCTTGGCAGGAATTGAGAACACTGAAGCTTTCTTT.

This CDR3 reads CASSTLAKNIQYF. In DNA, the CDR3 is TGTGCCAGCAGCACCTTAGCCAAAAACATTCAGTACTTC. The chain employs TRBV5-6 and TRBJ2-4; D gene ambiguous. V was clipped by 4 bases and J by 0 bases, with 5 bases between them. This CDR3 is built from 13 residues. CDR1 is SGHDT and CDR2 is YYEEEE in the germline V gene.